One and the same sample provided the 28 T cell receptor beta chains below, sequenced in a study of T cell responses to AZD1222 COVID-19 vaccine. The repertoire was sequenced with immunoSEQ multiplex PCR; TCRdb's copy has only in-frame clones and lacks some. The table includes approximately 110,000 clones, approximately 86% detected once. This sample comprised peripheral blood, obtained on day 0 of AZD1222 vaccination. The receptors come from an adult in good health.

On this clone: Distinct nucleotide sequences in the sample also encode this CDR3. J is TRBJ1-5 and V is TRBV2; the D gene is possibly TRBD1 (6 bases). CDR1 SNHLY and CDR2 FYNNEI come from the germline V gene. Trimming shortened V by 6 bases and J by 0 bases, and 9 bases separated the two germline ends. The CDR3 spans 14 residues. This CDR3 is CASSSDSSNQPQHF. For the CDR3, the DNA is TGTGCCAGCAGCTCGGACAGTAGCAATCAGCCCCAGCATTTT.

The chain links TRBV9 to TRBJ2-7; no reliable D call. Between the trimmed V and J ends, which lost 3 bases and 0 bases, there was a span of 10 bases. The CDR3 has 14 residues. CDR1 is SGDLS and CDR2 is YYNGEE in the germline V gene. For the CDR3, the DNA is TGTGCCAGCAGCGCTTTAGGTAGCTCCTACGAGCAGTACTTC. It codes for CASSALGSSYEQYF.

The V and J genes are TRBV29-1 and TRBJ1-1; D call uncertain. The ends were cut back, 1 base at V and 4 bases at J, with 7 bases in the middle. Germline CDR1 and CDR2: SQVTM and ANQGSEA. The CDR3 totals 12 residues. CDR3 protein: CSVEGGFTEAFF. The CDR3 DNA follows: TGCAGCGTTGAAGGAGGATTCACTGAAGCTTTCTTT.

The J gene is TRBJ1-5, the V gene TRBV30; 10 positions match TRBD1. The CDR3 contains 14 residues. Germline V lookup: CDR1 GTSNPN, CDR2 SVGIG (reference sequence). J was trimmed by 5 bases and V by 2 bases; bases with no gene match: 3. In DNA form, the CDR3 reads TGTGCCTGGAGTCGGGACAGGGGAGATCAGCCCCAGCATTTT. Its translation is CAWSRDRGDQPQHF. Full variable domain (missing parts from reference TRBV30 and TRBJ1-5): SQTIHQWPATLVQPVGSPLSLECTVEGTSNPNLYWYRQAAGRGLQLLFYSVGIGQISSEVPQNLSASRPQDRQFILSSKKLLLSDSGFYLCAWSRDRGDQPQHFGDGTRLSIL.

This clone was seen just once. The rearrangement uses TRBV4-1 and TRBJ2-7; 7 bases align to TRBD1. The CDR3 length is 14 residues. Trimming removed 4 bases from V and 2 bases from J; junction bases left unmatched: 5. Germline values: CDR1 MGHRA, CDR2 YSYEKL. CDR3 DNA sequence: TGCGCCAGCAGCCTTCGGGACAGTACCTACGAGCAGTACTTC. Amino acid sequence: CASSLRDSTYEQYF.

Only a few counts were recorded for this clone. This sequence joins TRBV6-5 and TRBJ2-2; D not resolved. Trimming removed 3 bases from V and 5 bases from J, with 4 bases in between. This CDR3 is 12 amino acids long. Germline loops: CDR1 MNHEY, CDR2 SVGAGI. The CDR3 loop reads CASSYSTGELFF. The CDR3 DNA sequence: TGTGCCAGCAGTTATAGTACCGGGGAGCTGTTTTTT.

This clone was seen more than once but under ten times. This sequence joins TRBV5-1 and TRBJ2-7; 8 bases fit TRBD2. CDR1 and CDR2 (germline): SGHRS, YFSETQ. V shed 7 bases and J 0 bases; nucleotides not matched to a gene: 6. The CDR3 extends over 14 amino acids. This CDR3 is CASPDSGGSYEQYF. The CDR3 region has the DNA TGCGCCAGCCCTGACAGCGGGGGCTCCTACGAGCAGTACTTC.

V usage is TRBV7-8 and J usage is TRBJ2-7; D remains ambiguous. This CDR3 comprises 14 residues. Germline CDR1 is SGHVS and CDR2 is FQNEAQ. V lost 2 bases, J lost 3 bases, and 11 bases lay in between. The CDR3 reads CASSLFLRNYEQYF. CDR3 nucleotide sequence: TGTGCCAGCAGCTTATTCCTCCGAAACTACGAGCAGTACTTC.

The chain uses TRBV15 and TRBJ1-5; 9 bases are a match to TRBD1. Trimming removed 3 bases from V and 3 bases from J; junction bases left unmatched: 3. Germline-derived CDR1 and CDR2 are LNHNV and YYDKDF (reference sequence). This CDR3 comprises 15 residues. The CDR3 DNA sequence: TGTGCCACCAGCAGCCGGACAGGGGACAATCAGCCCCAGCATTTT. Its translation is CATSSRTGDNQPQHF.

The V and J genes are TRBV11-3 and TRBJ2-2, with D hard to call. Trimming left V 3 bases short and J 0 bases short, with 11 bases between. This CDR3 region has 16 residues. CDR1 SGHNT and CDR2 YENEEA come from the germline V gene. CDR3 sequence: CASSLVVTANTGELFF. In DNA, the CDR3 is TGTGCCAGCAGCTTGGTTGTAACGGCGAACACCGGGGAGCTGTTTTTT.

The V gene is TRBV19, the J gene TRBJ2-7; 10 bases align to TRBD2. After removal of 1 base from V and 3 bases from J, the junction contained 3 bases not matched to a gene. Germline V gene data show CDR1 as LNHDA and CDR2 as SQIVND (reference sequence). This CDR3 is built from 15 residues. The DNA for the CDR3 is TGTGCCAGTAGTATAGCAGCTAGCGGGGGCTACGAGCAGTACTTC. Translating gives CASSIAASGGYEQYF.

This rearrangement joins TRBV27 to TRBJ2-2, with 8 bases lining up with TRBD1. Germline V CDR1 and CDR2: MNHEY, SMNVEV (reference sequence). The trim removed 7 bases at V and 4 bases at J, leaving 8 bases unmatched. There are 15 residues in the CDR3. This CDR3 reads CASTSGGRRTGELFF. The CDR3 region has the DNA TGTGCCAGCACCTCAGGGGGCCGTCGCACCGGGGAGCTGTTTTTT.

The chain links TRBV3-1 (or the pseudogene TRBV3-2) to TRBJ1-4, with D unclear. The CDR3 length is 15 residues. V lost 5 bases, J lost 4 bases, and 14 bases lay in between. The germline CDR1 and CDR2 sequences are LGHDT and YNNKEL (reference sequence). CDR3 DNA sequence: TGTGCCAGCAGCGAGAATCAGAACCTTAATGAAAAACTGTTTTTT. It yields the protein CASSENQNLNEKLFF.

The chain links TRBV5-5 to TRBJ1-5; tentative D call: TRBD1 (6 bases). V lost 3 bases and J lost 7, with 14 bases in between. The CDR3 is 14 residues long. The V gene's germline CDR1 is SGHKS and CDR2 YYEKEE (reference sequence). DNA of the CDR3: TGTGCCAGCAGCTCGATACCGACAGGCCAGCCCCAGCATTTT. This translates into CASSSIPTGQPQHF.

This clone was recorded once. J is TRBJ2-1 and V is TRBV6-4; TRBD2 matches at 10 bases. This CDR3 spans 15 amino acids. The germline V gene encodes CDR1 MRHNA and CDR2 SNTAGT. Trimming at V came to 6 bases and at J to 7 bases, leaving 9 bases not matched to a gene. The chain's CDR3 is CASSPSGGAGNEQFF. For the CDR3, the DNA is TGTGCCAGCAGCCCCAGCGGGGGGGCGGGTAATGAGCAGTTCTTC.

The chain has TRBV5-5 and TRBJ2-4; tentative D call: TRBD2 (5 bases). Germline CDR1 reads SGHKS; CDR2 reads YYEKEE (reference sequence). This CDR3 has 13 amino acids. With 0 bases removed from V and 6 bases from J, the gap between germline ends came to 7 bases. This chain's CDR3 is CASSLEGGNIQYF. The CDR3 coding sequence is TGTGCCAGCAGCTTGGAAGGAGGAAACATTCAGTACTTC. The whole variable domain, remainder taken from reference TRBV5-5 and TRBJ2-4, is DAGVTQSPTHLIKTRGQQVTLRCSPISGHKSVSWYQQVLGQGPQFIFQYYEKEERGRGNFPDRFSARQFPNYSSELNVNALLLGDSALYLCASSLEGGNIQYFGAGTRLSVL.

Note on this clone: This sample includes further DNA sequences coding for the same CDR3. The chain employs TRBV7-9 and TRBJ2-4; possible D gene TRBD2, 7 bases. The germline V gene encodes CDR1 SEHNR and CDR2 FQNEAQ (reference sequence). The CDR3 consists of 14 residues. V was pared by 10 bases and J by 0 bases, with 13 bases between. The CDR3, as DNA: TGTGCCACCCTGCGGGGGCTAGCCAAAAACATTCAGTACTTC. This sequence encodes CATLRGLAKNIQYF.

The genes are TRBV28 and TRBJ2-5, with TRBD1 matching 9 bases. CDR1 and CDR2 from the germline V gene are MDHEN and SYDVKM. Trimming at V came to 2 bases and at J to 3 bases, leaving 4 bases not matched to a gene. The CDR3 has 15 amino acids. CDR3 coding DNA: TGTGCCAGCAGTTTAAGACAGGGGGTTAAAGAGACCCAGTACTTC. Encoded protein: CASSLRQGVKETQYF.

This chain uses TRBV3-1 (or the pseudogene TRBV3-2) with TRBJ2-3; D may be TRBD1 or TRBD2 (5 bases each). Germline CDR1 and CDR2: LGHDT and YNNKEL (reference sequence). V dropped 6 bases and J dropped 2 bases, with 12 bases sitting between them. This CDR3 contains 14 residues. The CDR3 region is CASRPGRSTDTQYF. The CDR3 DNA sequence: TGTGCCAGCAGGCCGGGACGGTCCACAGATACGCAGTATTTT.

The chain carries TRBV11-3 and TRBJ2-7; 8 bases match TRBD2. Germline values: CDR1 SGHNT, CDR2 YENEEA. With V trimmed by 4 bases and J by 2 bases, 7 bases remained unmatched. CDR3 length: 15 residues. CDR3 DNA: TGTGCCAGCAGCTCCCGGACTAGCATCGCCTACGAGCAGTACTTC. It encodes CASSSRTSIAYEQYF.

The chain employs TRBV6-5 and TRBJ2-3; 9 bases map to TRBD2. The CDR3 extends over 14 amino acids. Germline loops: CDR1 MNHEY, CDR2 SVGAGI. With V trimmed by 5 bases and J by 2 bases, 2 bases remained unmatched. The CDR3 nucleotides read TGTGCCAGCAGTCCGGGACTAGCCACAGATACGCAGTATTTT. Its translation: CASSPGLATDTQYF.

The rearrangement uses TRBV10-2 and TRBJ2-7; 8 bases are a match to TRBD2. The CDR3 has 14 amino acids. Germline CDR1 WSHSY, CDR2 SAAADI. J gave up 2 bases and V 7 bases, and 7 bases lay outside the gene matches. The CDR3 sequence is CASNLRGATYEQYF. The CDR3 region has the DNA TGCGCCAGCAATTTGCGGGGGGCCACCTACGAGCAGTACTTC.

The chain joins TRBV13 to TRBJ2-1; tentatively, D is TRBD2 (7 bases). The V gene lost 0 bases and the J gene lost 4 bases, with 13 bases spanning the gap. Germline V lookup: CDR1 PRHDT, CDR2 FYEKMQ (reference sequence). The CDR3 covers 16 residues. The CDR3 loop is CASSLGKGGFYNEQFF. The CDR3 nucleotides are TGTGCCAGCAGCTTAGGGAAGGGGGGGTTTTACAATGAGCAGTTCTTC.

V gene TRBV29-1 combines with J gene TRBJ1-2, with D uncertain. The CDR3 covers 14 residues. The germline CDR1 and CDR2 sequences are SQVTM and ANQGSEA. Trimming took off 3 bases at V and 6 bases at J, with 17 bases between the two ends. CDR3 region: CSVEAGFGADGYTF. The CDR3 coding sequence is TGCAGCGTTGAGGCCGGCTTTGGCGCCGATGGCTACACCTTC.

This chain links TRBV28 with TRBJ1-5, with D maybe TRBD1 (6 bases). This CDR3 contains 15 residues. Trimming removed 3 bases from V and 8 bases from J, with 17 bases in between. Germline CDR1 and CDR2: MDHEN and SYDVKM. Here the CDR3 DNA reads TGTGCCAGCAGTTTGGCGGACAGAGAATGGGAGCCCCAGCATTTT. This sequence encodes CASSLADREWEPQHF.

This clone has just a few counts. The chain has TRBV2 and TRBJ2-1; D call uncertain. The CDR3 has 13 amino acids. Trimming left V 10 bases short and J 0 bases short, with 10 bases between. Per the germline V gene, CDR1 is SNHLY and CDR2 is FYNNEI. The CDR3 loop is CANTHSSYNEQFF. The DNA for the CDR3 is TGTGCCAACACCCACAGCTCCTACAATGAGCAGTTCTTC.

This chain joins TRBV28 and TRBJ1-2; a possible D gene is TRBD1 (5 bases). The CDR3 consists of 13 residues. The germline V gene encodes CDR1 MDHEN and CDR2 SYDVKM. V gave up 6 bases and J gave up 4 bases, with 12 bases separating them. CDR3 coding DNA: TGTGCCAGCAGGGACCCAGGGAGCTATGGCTACACCTTC. Its translation is CASRDPGSYGYTF.

The rearrangement links TRBV3-1 (or the pseudogene TRBV3-2) to TRBJ2-7; unclear D gene. Trimming took 2 bases from V and 6 from J, leaving 8 bases between them. Germline CDR1 reads LGHDT; CDR2 reads YNNKEL (reference sequence). The CDR3 length is 12 residues. The CDR3 DNA is TGTGCCAGCAGCCAACCGGTTGGCGAGCAGTACTTC. This encodes CASSQPVGEQYF.